This T cell receptor (beta chain) was documented in a study of T cells expressing NK-cell markers. Study at large: Sorted CD3+CD56-NKG2C+, CD3+CD56+NKG2C+ and CD3+CD56+NKG2C- T cells supplied the TCR beta repertoires. Sequenced donors, eight in total, included seven who were HCMV-seropositive and one who was seronegative. Study conclusions and caveats: The contribution of dominant NKG2C+ clonotypes to CD8+ T cells in roughly six donors was roughly 1.0-7.5%. Four donors showed these clonotypes also leading the CD3+CD56-NKG2C+ fraction.

Using the 5' RACE reads, TCRdb records one entry per CDR3 protein without DNA. The sample is made up of about 150,000 distinct CDR3 sequences, and the top ten hold 37% of it. Note on this clonotype: Its antigen remains unknown.

This CDR3 has 15 residues. Germline V gene sequence: CDR1 SGHDN, CDR2 FVKESK. This chain links TRBV14 with TRBJ1-4; there is no DNA to check the TCRdb D call of TRBD1. The origin of this receptor is a woman aged 50 to 60 in good health. Sequencing was done on a sample of blood T cells: a sorted CD56 or NKG2C T cell subset, CD4+ or CD8+ T cells, or bulk PBMC T cells (not recorded which). The CDR3 region is CASSPRTGWNEKLFF.